The clone carrying this T cell receptor beta chain has at least ten counts. The source of the sample is a study of T cells in Graves' hyperthyroidism and ophthalmopathy. Trimming shortened V by 6 bases and J by 3 bases, and 18 bases separated the two germline ends. This CDR3 spans 16 amino acids. Amplification targeted TCR beta CDR3 regions from RNA transcripts. HTBI primers drove first-round RT-PCR of the TCR CDR3. Each CDR3 protein gets one entry after TCRdb re-called the multiplex PCR reads with MiXCR. The sample holds some 600,000 distinct CDR3 sequences, roughly 13% seen once. This clonotype was obtained from a woman under 40 with Graves' hyperthyroidism that later progressed to Graves' ophthalmopathy. What was sequenced was blood. The rearrangement joins TRBV12-3 or TRBV12-4 to TRBJ1-5; no reliable D call. This CDR3 reads CASSPSLAGNNQPQHF. In DNA, the CDR3 is TGTGCCAGCAGCCCAAGCCTCGCGGGGAACAATCAGCCCCAGCATTTT.